This T cell receptor (beta chain) was sequenced in a study of T cells in localized non-small cell lung cancer. Overall study findings and caveats: It was uninvolved adjacent lung that showed the highest T cell clonality, exceeding tumor. Heterogeneity remains possible, as sequencing covered one tumor region only. Within adjacent lung there appeared a median approximately 60 of the top 100 tumor clones. Patients showing higher blood T cell density tended to see longer overall survival.

The protocol was immunoSEQ multiplex PCR, while the TCRdb copy is restricted to in-frame clones and leaves out a portion. This sample has about 33,000 clones, with roughly nine tenths found just once. On this clone: Its target is not known. This same CDR3 is encoded by further DNA sequences in the sample.

Germline V gives CDR1 SGHNT, CDR2 YENEEA. CDR3 length equals 14 residues. V trimming: 5 bases; J trimming: 3 bases; junction bases outside the gene matches: 7. The sample was peripheral blood mononuclear cells, taken before any cancer treatment. The receptor was derived from a man aged 40 to 70 with stage III lung adenocarcinoma. This chain links TRBV11-3 with TRBJ2-7, with 7 bases matching TRBD1. The CDR3 region has the DNA TGTGCCAGCAGCATGCGACAGGGCGACTACGAGCAGTACTTC. Translated, it gives CASSMRQGDYEQYF.